Presented here are 15 T cell receptor beta chains from one specimen sequenced in a study of blood T cell repertoires in COVID-19. The data were produced by immunoSEQ multiplex PCR, yet TCRdb's version contains in-frame clones alone and is incomplete. The repertoire holds 50,000 or so clones, more than 90% seen once, with around 3.6% in the top ten. What was sequenced was peripheral blood. These receptors were obtained from a human donor in a cohort sampled during active COVID-19.

This chain links TRBV30 with TRBJ1-6; D not certain. This CDR3 is built from 13 residues. Germline V gives CDR1 GTSNPN, CDR2 SVGIG (reference sequence). V was cut by 4 bases and J by 9 bases, with 13 bases left in between. This chain's CDR3 is CAWTGATVSPLHF. CDR3 nucleotide sequence: TGTGCCTGGACTGGCGCAACAGTTTCACCCCTCCACTTT.

The rearrangement uses TRBV21-1 and TRBJ2-7; the D segment call TRBD2 is taken from the table without a DNA check. TRBV21-1 is flagged as a pseudogene. The CDR3 runs 14 residues. This CDR3 is CASGADGSSYEQYV. The DNA for the CDR3 is TGTGCCAGCGGAGCCGACGGAAGCTCCTACGAGCAGTACGTC.

The genes are TRBV6-5 and TRBJ1-1; tentatively, D is TRBD1 (6 bases). Per germline, CDR1 MNHEY and CDR2 SVGAGI. This CDR3 comprises 11 residues. V was cut by 7 bases and J by 4 bases, with 7 bases left in between. This CDR3 reads CASIRGTEAFF. The CDR3 DNA reads as TGTGCCAGCATCAGGGGCACTGAAGCTTTCTTT.

J is TRBJ1-2 and V is TRBV2; maybe TRBD1 (6 bases). V dropped 4 bases and J dropped 1 base, with 10 bases sitting between them. CDR1 is SNHLY and CDR2 is FYNNEI in the germline V gene. The CDR3 is 14 amino acids. The CDR3 bases are TGTGCCAGCAGTGGGCGGACAGATAACTATGGCTACACCTTC. Translating gives CASSGRTDNYGYTF.

The V call is TRBV30, the J call TRBJ1-4; tentative D call: TRBD1 (5 bases). The CDR3 has 14 residues. The germline V and J ends were trimmed by 5 bases and 0 bases, with 10 bases remaining between them. Germline assignment: CDR1 GTSNPN and CDR2 SVGIG (reference sequence). DNA for the CDR3: TGTGCCTGGGGTCGACAGCCAACTAATGAAAAACTGTTTTTT. It translates to CAWGRQPTNEKLFF.

The chain carries TRBV6-5 and TRBJ2-1; TRBD2 matches at 8 bases. CDR3 length: 15 residues. Trimming cost V 5 bases and J 9 bases; bases outside gene matches: 12. CDR1 is MNHEY and CDR2 is SVGAGI in the germline V gene. The CDR3 DNA reads as TGTGCCAGCAGTCCCCTCCGAGCGGGAGATCGTGAGCAGTTCTTC. This codes for CASSPLRAGDREQFF.

This chain links TRBV5-1 with TRBJ1-1; no reliable D call. The CDR3 consists of 15 residues. The germline gives CDR1 SGHRS, CDR2 YFSETQ. Trimming took 0 bases from V and 1 from J, leaving 10 bases between them. The CDR3 region is CASSLEWTQNTEAFF. CDR3 DNA: TGCGCCAGCAGCTTGGAGTGGACTCAGAACACTGAAGCTTTCTTT.

The chain has TRBV7-3 and TRBJ2-6; D ambiguous. The CDR3 is 17 amino acids. Trimming stripped 4 bases from V and 0 bases from J, with 13 bases between. The germline V gene has CDR1 SGHTA and CDR2 FQGTGA. The CDR3 loop is CASSSNSGRSGANVLTF. The CDR3 bases are TGTGCCAGCAGCTCAAACTCAGGCCGCTCTGGGGCCAACGTCCTGACTTTC. The full variable domain, with the rest looked up from reference TRBV7-3 and TRBJ2-6, is GAGVSQTPSNKVTEKGKYVELRCDPISGHTALYWYRQSLGQGPEFLIYFQGTGAADDSGLPNDRFFAVRPEGSVSTLKIQRTERGDSAVYLCASSSNSGRSGANVLTFGAGSRLTVL.

The chain recombines TRBV10-3 with TRBJ1-2, with TRBD1 identical over 12 bases. Germline trimming cut 3 bases from V and 5 bases from J; bases unmatched to any gene: 7. The CDR3 runs to 16 residues. Germline CDR1 ENHRY, CDR2 SYGVKD. In DNA, the CDR3 is TGTGCCATCAGTGATACCGGGACAGGGGGCGATTATGGCTACACCTTC. Translating it yields CAISDTGTGGDYGYTF.

The chain links TRBV19 to TRBJ2-3, with D maybe TRBD2 (6 bases). The CDR3 has 16 amino acids. Germline V gene data show CDR1 as LNHDA and CDR2 as SQIVND (reference sequence). V was clipped by 2 bases and J by 4 bases, with 16 bases between them. The CDR3 protein is CASSISLPGGADTQYF. The CDR3, as DNA: TGTGCCAGTAGTATATCGCTCCCCGGAGGGGCAGATACGCAGTATTTT.

This chain connects TRBV2 to TRBJ2-2, with 8 bases lining up with TRBD1. The length of the CDR3 is 14 residues. Trimming at V came to 5 bases and at J to 6 bases, leaving 5 bases not matched to a gene. Germline lookup yields CDR1 SNHLY and CDR2 FYNNEI. The CDR3 DNA sequence: TGTGCCAGCAGTATGGACAGGGTTGCCGGGGAGCTGTTTTTT. It encodes CASSMDRVAGELFF.

The V call is TRBV7-3, the J call TRBJ2-6; TRBD1 might be the D (6 bases). Germline V lookup: CDR1 SGHTA, CDR2 FQGTGA. The CDR3 covers 16 residues. V gave up 3 bases and J gave up 2 bases, with 11 bases separating them. The CDR3 nucleotides are TGTGCCAGCAGCTTTTCCGGGACAACTGGGGCCAACGTCCTGACTTTC. Protein sequence: CASSFSGTTGANVLTF.

This clone came up a few times. The gene calls are TRBV19 and TRBJ1-1; D might be TRBD1 (5 bases). Trimming pared 5 bases from V and 2 bases from J, leaving 15 bases between. Germline loops: CDR1 LNHDA, CDR2 SQIVND (reference sequence). The CDR3 consists of 15 residues. CDR3 nucleotide sequence: TGTGCCAGTAGTCGGAGGGGCATTTCAAACACTGAAGCTTTCTTT. Its protein is CASSRRGISNTEAFF.

This clone has just one count. V is TRBV18 and J is TRBJ2-7; a possible D gene is TRBD1 (6 bases). Germline V gene sequence: CDR1 KGHSH, CDR2 LQKENI. The CDR3 is made up of 14 amino acids. V lost 3 bases and J lost 1, with 10 bases in between. In DNA, the CDR3 is TGTGCCAGCTCACCCAAACAGGGATCCTACGAGCAGTACGTC. It translates to CASSPKQGSYEQYV.

The chain couples TRBV11-2 to TRBJ2-1; unclear D gene. V was trimmed by 1 base and J by 0 bases, leaving 19 bases between them. The CDR3 contains 19 residues. In germline, CDR1 is SGHAT, CDR2 FQNNGV. The CDR3 loop reads CASSLAYGRVQVSYNEQFF. CDR3 DNA: TGTGCCAGCAGCTTAGCATATGGCCGTGTTCAAGTCTCCTACAATGAGCAGTTCTTC.